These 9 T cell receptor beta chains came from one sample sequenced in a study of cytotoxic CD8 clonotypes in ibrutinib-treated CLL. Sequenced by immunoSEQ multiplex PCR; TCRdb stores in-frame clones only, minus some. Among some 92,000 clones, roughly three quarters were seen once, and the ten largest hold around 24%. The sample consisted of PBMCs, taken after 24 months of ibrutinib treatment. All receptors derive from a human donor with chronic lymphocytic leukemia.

Here the CDR3 reads CASSLPGGSGTDTQYF. CDR3 in DNA: TGTGCCAGCAGTTTACCGGGAGGGTCAGGCACAGATACGCAGTATTTT. The J gene is TRBJ2-3, the V gene TRBV28, with 8 bases identical to TRBD2. This CDR3 has 16 amino acids. Trimming took 2 bases from V and 1 from J; bases not matched to a gene: 5. Germline CDR1 and CDR2: MDHEN and SYDVKM.

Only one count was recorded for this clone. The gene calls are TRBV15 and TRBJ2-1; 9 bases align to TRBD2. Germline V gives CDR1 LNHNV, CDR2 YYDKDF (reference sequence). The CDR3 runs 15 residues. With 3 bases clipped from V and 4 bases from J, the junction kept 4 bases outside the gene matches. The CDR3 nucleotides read TGTGCCACCAGCAGGGGCCTAGCGGGATACAATGAGCAGTTCTTC. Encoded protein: CATSRGLAGYNEQFF.

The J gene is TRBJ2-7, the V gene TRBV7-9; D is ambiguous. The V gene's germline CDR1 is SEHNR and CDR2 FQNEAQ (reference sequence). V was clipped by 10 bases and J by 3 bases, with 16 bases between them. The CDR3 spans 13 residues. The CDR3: CATLEPRDYEQYF. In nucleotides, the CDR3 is TGTGCCACGCTGGAACCCCGAGACTACGAGCAGTACTTC.

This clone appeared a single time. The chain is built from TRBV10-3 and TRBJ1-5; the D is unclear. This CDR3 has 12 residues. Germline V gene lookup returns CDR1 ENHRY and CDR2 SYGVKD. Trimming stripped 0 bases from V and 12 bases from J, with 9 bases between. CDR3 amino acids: CAISESGDNQHF. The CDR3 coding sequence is TGTGCCATCAGTGAGTCGGGCGACAACCAGCATTTT.

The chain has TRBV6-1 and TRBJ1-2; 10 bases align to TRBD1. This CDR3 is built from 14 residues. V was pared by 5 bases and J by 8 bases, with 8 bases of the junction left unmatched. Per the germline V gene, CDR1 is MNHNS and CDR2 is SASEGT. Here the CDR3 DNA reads TGTGCCAGCAGTATAGGGACAGGGGCGGAGGGCTACACCTTC. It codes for CASSIGTGAEGYTF.

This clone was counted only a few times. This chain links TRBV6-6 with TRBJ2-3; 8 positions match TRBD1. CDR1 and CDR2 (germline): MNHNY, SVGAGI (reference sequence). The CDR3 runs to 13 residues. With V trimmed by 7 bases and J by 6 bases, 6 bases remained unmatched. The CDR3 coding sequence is TGTGCCAGCATAGACAGGGGAGTGGATACGCAGTATTTT. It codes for CASIDRGVDTQYF.

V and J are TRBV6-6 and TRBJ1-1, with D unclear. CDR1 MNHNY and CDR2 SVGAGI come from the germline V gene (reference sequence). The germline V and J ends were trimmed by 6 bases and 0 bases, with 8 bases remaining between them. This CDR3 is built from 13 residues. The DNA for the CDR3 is TGTGCCAGCAGAGACGGATTGAACACTGAAGCTTTCTTT. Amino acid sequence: CASRDGLNTEAFF.

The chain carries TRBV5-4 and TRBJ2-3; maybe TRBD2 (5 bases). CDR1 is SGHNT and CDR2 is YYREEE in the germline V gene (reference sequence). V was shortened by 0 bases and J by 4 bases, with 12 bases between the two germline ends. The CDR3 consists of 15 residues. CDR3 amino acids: CASSLVPGSADTQYF. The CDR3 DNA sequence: TGTGCCAGCAGCTTGGTTCCTGGGAGTGCAGATACGCAGTATTTT.

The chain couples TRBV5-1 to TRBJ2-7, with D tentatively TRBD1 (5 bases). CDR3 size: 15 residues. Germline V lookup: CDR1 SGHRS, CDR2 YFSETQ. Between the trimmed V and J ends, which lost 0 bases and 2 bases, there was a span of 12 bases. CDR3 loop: CASSLGSQATYEQYF. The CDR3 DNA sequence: TGCGCCAGCAGCTTGGGGTCACAGGCTACCTACGAGCAGTACTTC.